Shown below are 3 T cell receptor beta chains from a single sample sequenced in a study of T cell responses to AZD1222 COVID-19 vaccine. Using immunoSEQ multiplex PCR, the repertoire was profiled, and TCRdb retains in-frame clones only, with some absent. Counted here are 150,000 to 180,000 clones, about 88% occurring once; the ten biggest clones make up around 3%. The source material was peripheral blood, sampled on day 0 of AZD1222 vaccination. These receptor sequences come from an adult in good health.

In this sample, this clone turned up a few times. The genes are TRBV6-1 and TRBJ2-7; D possibly corresponds to TRBD2 (6 bases). There are 15 residues in the CDR3. Between the trimmed V and J ends, which lost 0 bases and 4 bases, there was a span of 13 bases. Germline-derived CDR1 and CDR2 are MNHNS and SASEGT. CDR3 amino acids: CASSEAGGGGYEQYF. The CDR3 nucleotides are TGTGCCAGCAGTGAAGCGGGGGGAGGAGGGTACGAGCAGTACTTC.

The genes are TRBV5-1 and TRBJ2-2; the D is unclear. The CDR3 extends over 14 amino acids. Trimming took 0 bases from V and 4 from J, leaving 7 bases between them. CDR1 is SGHRS, CDR2 YFSETQ, per germline. The CDR3 DNA reads as TGCGCCAGCAGCTTGGCTGGGCCCACCGGGGAGCTGTTTTTT. As protein: CASSLAGPTGELFF.

This chain joins TRBV10-1 and TRBJ1-5; D is perhaps TRBD1 (5 bases). This CDR3 region has 17 residues. V was pared by 0 bases and J by 1 base, with 13 bases between. Per germline, CDR1 WNHNN and CDR2 SYGVQD (reference sequence). CDR3 in DNA: TGCGCCAGCAGTGAGTCTCAACCACGGGGGAGCAATCAGCCCCAGCATTTT. Encoded protein: CASSESQPRGSNQPQHF.